The 26 T cell receptor beta chains below all came from one sample that was sequenced in a study of cytomegalovirus exposure and HLA in healthy donors. The protocol was immunoSEQ multiplex PCR, while the TCRdb copy is restricted to in-frame clones and leaves out a portion. Of 85,000 to 120,000 clones in the sample, 85% to 95% were seen once. The sequenced material came from PBMCs. Source of these receptors: a young woman in good health and CMV-seronegative.

The V gene is TRBV5-4, the J gene TRBJ2-1, with a tentative D call TRBD1 (6 bases). Between the trimmed V and J ends, which lost 4 bases and 10 bases, there was a span of 9 bases. The CDR3 is 11 residues long. Germline values: CDR1 SGHNT, CDR2 YYREEE (reference sequence). Written as DNA, the CDR3 is TGTGCCAGCAGCCAAGGGACAGAGCAGTTCTTC. Residues: CASSQGTEQFF.

This clone was seen once. The chain combines TRBV10-1 with TRBJ1-1; D is possibly TRBD1 (5 bases). The germline V gene has CDR1 WNHNN and CDR2 SYGVQD (reference sequence). Trimming cost V 2 bases and J 4 bases, with 17 bases left between them. CDR3 length: 16 residues. CDR3 DNA: TGCGCCAGCAGTGAGCGGGCCCGTGCGGGGGGCACTGAAGCTTTCTTT. It encodes CASSERARAGGTEAFF.

The V call is TRBV2, the J call TRBJ1-4; D may be TRBD1 (6 bases). Germline values: CDR1 SNHLY, CDR2 FYNNEI. CDR3 length: 12 amino acids. V lost 10 bases to trimming and J lost 8 bases, with 14 bases between them. The CDR3 loop reads CATRTVTEKLFF. In DNA form, the CDR3 reads TGTGCCACGAGGACAGTTACGGAAAAACTGTTTTTT.

The V and J genes are TRBV4-1 and TRBJ2-1; possible D gene TRBD2, 6 bases. Germline-derived CDR1 and CDR2 are MGHRA and YSYEKL. Trimming took 5 bases from V and 10 from J, leaving 12 bases between them. The CDR3 has 12 amino acids. This CDR3 reads CASSTRSGEQFF. The CDR3 DNA reads as TGCGCCAGCAGCACCCGGAGCGGGGAGCAGTTCTTC.

J is TRBJ2-5 and V is TRBV7-3; 10 nucleotides line up with TRBD2. Germline CDR1 SGHTA, CDR2 FQGTGA. The CDR3 is made up of 16 amino acids. V dropped 2 bases and J dropped 1; count of bases not matched to a gene: 4. CDR3 DNA: TGTGCCAGCAGCTTACAGCGGGGGGGCATCCAAGAGACCCAGTACTTC. Protein product: CASSLQRGGIQETQYF.

The V gene is TRBV5-1, the J gene TRBJ1-3; the D is unclear. CDR1 and CDR2 from the germline V gene are SGHRS and YFSETQ. Trimming removed 0 bases at V and 0 bases at J, with 7 bases between. The CDR3 contains 15 residues. The CDR3 bases are TGCGCCAGCAGCTTGGCTGGGAGCTCTGGAAACACCATATATTTT. Translating it yields CASSLAGSSGNTIYF.

The V and J genes are TRBV13 and TRBJ2-1; 9 bases fit TRBD2. The germline gives CDR1 PRHDT, CDR2 FYEKMQ (reference sequence). This CDR3 spans 16 amino acids. The V and J ends lost 2 bases and 8 bases, in that order; junction bases with no gene match: 10. The CDR3 is CASSLIRGRGQDEQFF. Here the CDR3 DNA reads TGTGCCAGCAGCTTAATCCGCGGGAGGGGCCAGGATGAGCAGTTCTTC.

This chain connects TRBV11-2 to TRBJ2-1; 8 bases line up with TRBD1. The CDR3 runs 16 residues. CDR1 SGHAT and CDR2 FQNNGV come from the germline V gene. Losses at the gene ends were 5 bases for V and 6 bases for J; bases not matched to a gene: 12. Here the CDR3 reads CASSPEPGTGLNEQFF. For the CDR3, the DNA is TGTGCCAGCAGCCCTGAACCCGGGACAGGTCTCAATGAGCAGTTCTTC.

The genes are TRBV29-1 and TRBJ2-1, with D tentatively TRBD1 (6 bases). The length of the CDR3 is 17 residues. V was clipped by 1 base and J by 10 bases, with 26 bases between them. CDR1 is SQVTM and CDR2 is ANQGSEA in the germline V gene. CDR3 DNA sequence: TGCAGCGTTGAAGTATCTCAAAGGGACATTAGATTTCGGGAGCAGTTCTTC. It codes for CSVEVSQRDIRFREQFF.

This chain connects TRBV7-9 to TRBJ1-2, with 11 bases matching TRBD1. The CDR3 is 16 amino acids. The germline V gene encodes CDR1 SEHNR and CDR2 FQNEAQ (reference sequence). Losses at the gene ends were 3 bases for V and 4 bases for J; bases not matched to a gene: 7. The CDR3 DNA follows: TGTGCCAGCAGCTTCTCCGGGACAGGGGGAGGCTATGGCTACACCTTC. Amino acids: CASSFSGTGGGYGYTF. The full variable domain, in which reference TRBV7-9 and TRBJ1-2 provide the parts outside the CDR3, is DTGVSQNPRHKITKRGQNVTFRCDPISEHNRLYWYRQTLGQGPEFLTYFQNEAQLEKSRLLSDRFSAERPKGSFSTLEIQRTEQGDSAMYLCASSFSGTGGGYGYTFGSGTRLTVV.

This clone was found once. The J gene is TRBJ2-1, the V gene TRBV5-1; TRBD2 matches at 10 bases. The CDR3 consists of 18 residues. V shed 6 bases, J shed 4 bases, and the junction held 16 bases outside the gene matches. Germline CDR1 is SGHRS and CDR2 is YFSETQ. CDR3 protein: CASTLAGSAGGLYNEQFF. In nucleotides, the CDR3 is TGCGCCAGCACCCTGGCTGGTTCAGCGGGGGGGCTATACAATGAGCAGTTCTTC.

CDR3 nucleotides: TGCGCCAGCAGCCTGGGGCAGAGCACAGATACGCAGTATTTT. This gives the protein CASSLGQSTDTQYF. The chain recombines TRBV5-1 with TRBJ2-3, with a weak D call TRBD1 (5 bases). The germline V and J ends were trimmed by 4 bases and 0 bases, with 9 bases remaining between them. The CDR3 has 14 residues. The germline gives CDR1 SGHRS, CDR2 YFSETQ.

The chain couples TRBV5-8 to TRBJ1-2; D possibly corresponds to TRBD1 (6 bases). Trimming removed 4 bases from V and 6 bases from J, with 13 bases in between. Germline values: CDR1 SGHTS, CDR2 YDEGEE. There are 13 residues in the CDR3. CDR3 sequence: CASSPEQGNGYTF. The CDR3 region has the DNA TGTGCCAGCAGCCCCGAACAGGGCAATGGCTACACCTTC.

This chain links TRBV7-6 with TRBJ1-3; D is perhaps TRBD1 (5 bases). Trimming stripped 5 bases from V and 0 bases from J, with 11 bases between. Germline CDR1 reads SGHVS; CDR2 reads FNYEAQ. This CDR3 is 15 amino acids long. DNA for the CDR3: TGTGCCAGCAGCCCAGGTGACAGCTCTGGAAACACCATATATTTT. It yields the protein CASSPGDSSGNTIYF.

The chain couples TRBV5-1 to TRBJ2-1, with TRBD2 identical over 10 bases. Germline lookup yields CDR1 SGHRS and CDR2 YFSETQ. V shed 4 bases, J shed 2 bases, and the junction held 3 bases outside the gene matches. The CDR3 loop spans 15 amino acids. As DNA, the CDR3 is TGCGCCAGCAGCGATCTAGCGGGAGCCTACAATGAGCAGTTCTTC. This encodes CASSDLAGAYNEQFF.

This chain links TRBV27 with TRBJ1-3; D perhaps matches TRBD1 (6 bases). Germline V lookup: CDR1 MNHEY, CDR2 SMNVEV (reference sequence). The CDR3 length is 15 residues. The germline V and J ends were trimmed by 3 bases and 0 bases, with 9 bases remaining between them. CDR3 sequence (DNA): TGTGCCAGCAGTTTGACAGGCCTCTCTGGAAACACCATATATTTT. Translated, it gives CASSLTGLSGNTIYF.

This clone was observed once. The gene calls are TRBV5-6 and TRBJ1-2; a weak D match, TRBD1 (5 bases). Germline assignment: CDR1 SGHDT and CDR2 YYEEEE. Trimming removed 3 bases from V and 4 bases from J, with 19 bases in between. The CDR3 is 16 amino acids. Here the CDR3 DNA reads TGTGCCAGCAGCTCATCCGTGGAGACAGTCCGCTATGGCTACACCTTC. This codes for CASSSSVETVRYGYTF.

The chain links TRBV6-1 to TRBJ2-7, with TRBD2 identical over 8 bases. The CDR3 runs 14 residues. Trimming took 4 bases from V and 1 from J; bases not matched to a gene: 3. From germline, CDR1 is MNHNS and CDR2 SASEGT. The CDR3 sequence is CASSGTSRSYEQYF. CDR3 bases: TGTGCCAGCAGTGGGACTAGCAGGTCCTACGAGCAGTACTTC.

The rearrangement links TRBV27 to TRBJ1-5; TRBD1 matches 8 bases. V dropped 6 bases and J dropped 3; count of bases not matched to a gene: 7. The CDR3 has 15 residues. CDR1 is MNHEY and CDR2 is SMNVEV in the germline V gene (reference sequence). This chain's CDR3 is CASSRTTGANQPQHF. The CDR3 DNA follows: TGTGCCAGCAGCCGAACGACAGGGGCCAATCAGCCCCAGCATTTT.

The chain has TRBV7-2 and TRBJ2-2; 7 bases fit TRBD2. This CDR3 is built from 15 residues. Per germline, CDR1 SGHTA and CDR2 FQGNSA. The ends lost 3 bases at V and 2 bases at J; junction bases unmatched: 3. The CDR3 loop is CASSFSGFNTGELFF. As DNA, the CDR3 is TGTGCCAGCAGCTTTAGCGGGTTTAACACCGGGGAGCTGTTTTTT.

A single count supports this clone. The chain recombines TRBV4-3 with TRBJ2-1, with 11 bases identical to TRBD2. This CDR3 is built from 16 residues. Germline V gene sequence: CDR1 LGHNA, CDR2 YSLEER. V dropped 0 bases and J dropped 9; count of bases not matched to a gene: 7. In DNA form, the CDR3 reads TGCGCCAGCAGCCAAGATGTTAGCGGGGGGGCCAGTGAGCAGTTCTTC. It codes for CASSQDVSGGASEQFF.

The rearrangement links TRBV7-3 to TRBJ1-1; 9 bases map to TRBD1. The CDR3 runs 13 residues. The J segment lost 5 bases and the V segment lost 2 bases, leaving 0 bases of the junction unmatched. The germline V gene encodes CDR1 SGHTA and CDR2 FQGTGA. As DNA, the CDR3 is TGTGCCAGCAGCTTAGACAGGGGGACTGAAGCTTTCTTT. As protein: CASSLDRGTEAFF.

This chain links TRBV7-9 with TRBJ2-3; 8 bases map to TRBD2. CDR1 is SEHNR and CDR2 is FQNEAQ in the germline V gene (reference sequence). V lost 5 bases and J lost 2; bases outside the gene matches: 15. The CDR3 loop spans 18 amino acids. CDR3 in amino acids: CASSPPTQTSVITDTQYF. The CDR3, as DNA: TGTGCCAGCAGCCCCCCCACCCAGACTAGCGTTATCACAGATACGCAGTATTTT.

The chain joins TRBV9 to TRBJ1-2; no clear D. Trimming removed 0 bases at V and 3 bases at J, with 15 bases between. This CDR3 has 16 amino acids. CDR1 and CDR2 from the germline V gene are SGDLS and YYNGEE. The CDR3 DNA is TGTGCCAGCAGCGTAGCTGGTAGCCCGCCTGACTATGGCTACACCTTC. As protein: CASSVAGSPPDYGYTF. The full variable domain, with the rest looked up from reference TRBV9 and TRBJ1-2, is DSGVTQTPKHLITATGQRVTLRCSPRSGDLSVYWYQQSLDQGLQFLIQYYNGEERAKGNILERFSAQQFPDLHSELNLSSLELGDSALYFCASSVAGSPPDYGYTFGSGTRLTVV.

The J gene is TRBJ1-1, the V gene TRBV2; 8 bases align to TRBD1. V shed 9 bases and J 1 base; nucleotides not matched to a gene: 7. The CDR3 spans 14 residues. Germline V gene sequence: CDR1 SNHLY, CDR2 FYNNEI. The DNA of the CDR3 is TGTGCCAGAGGAAGGACAGGGACGAACACTGAAGCTTTCTTT. The encoded protein is CARGRTGTNTEAFF.

V usage is TRBV7-2 and J usage is TRBJ2-5, with 13 bases fitting TRBD2. V lost 5 bases, J lost 4 bases, and 7 bases stayed unmatched. In germline, CDR1 is SGHTA, CDR2 FQGNSA. CDR3 length: 16 residues. CDR3 amino acids: CASSLGTSGEGETQYF. CDR3 nucleotide sequence: TGTGCCAGCAGCCTAGGGACTAGCGGGGAGGGAGAGACCCAGTACTTC.